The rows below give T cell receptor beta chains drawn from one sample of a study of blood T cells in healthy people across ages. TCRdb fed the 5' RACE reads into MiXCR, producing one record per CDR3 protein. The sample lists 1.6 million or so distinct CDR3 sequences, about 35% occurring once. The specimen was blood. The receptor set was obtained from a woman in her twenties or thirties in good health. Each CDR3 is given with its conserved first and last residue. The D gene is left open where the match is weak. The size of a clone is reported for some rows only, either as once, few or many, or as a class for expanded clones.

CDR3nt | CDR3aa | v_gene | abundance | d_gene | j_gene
TGTGCCAGCAGCTTTTTAGGTTCCCCTGAGGAGTTCTTC | CASSFLGSPEEFF | TRBV13 | many | . | TRBJ2-1
TGTGCCAGCAGCTTATTAGGGCTAGCGGGAGTATACAATGAGCAGTTCTTC | CASSLLGLAGVYNEQFF | TRBV7-2 | few | TRBD2 | TRBJ2-1
TGCGCCAGCAGCCCTAACCTCTTAGCGGGGGCAGGAGAGACCCAGTACTTC | CASSPNLLAGAGETQYF | TRBV5-1 | . | TRBD2 | TRBJ2-5
TGTGCCAGCAGCCACAGGCAGGGGTTGTCCGGGGAGCTGTTTTTT | CASSHRQGLSGELFF | TRBV14 | . | . | TRBJ2-2
TGTGCCAGCAGACCAGACGGGGGGCTTAATCAGCCCCAGCATTTT | CASRPDGGLNQPQHF | TRBV7-2 | few | . | TRBJ1-5
TGTGCCAGCAGCTTAAGTCGGACAGGGATCCAGTTCTTC | CASSLSRTGIQFF | TRBV7-3 | . | TRBD1 | TRBJ2-1
TGTGCCACCGCCGACAGGGATGGCAATCAGCCCCAGCATTTT | CATADRDGNQPQHF | TRBV10-3 | few | TRBD1 | TRBJ1-5
TGCAGTGCTAGAGGGGGGGGGACAGGGCTCTATGGCTACACCTTC | CSARGGGTGLYGYTF | TRBV20-1 | . | TRBD1 | TRBJ1-2
TGTGCCAGCAGTTACCGTGACCCCCCCCGCGAGCAGTACTTC | CASSYRDPPREQYF | TRBV6-5 | many | . | TRBJ2-7
TGTGCCAGCAGCGTAGCCCCCGGGCGGACTAGCGGTACTTACAATGAGCAGTACTTC | CASSVAPGRTSGTYNEQYF | TRBV9 | . | TRBD2 | TRBJ2-7
TGCGCCAGCAGCCCTCCCGGACAGTCCTACTACGAGCAGTACTTC | CASSPPGQSYYEQYF | TRBV5-1 | . | . | TRBJ2-7
TGCGCCAGCAGCTCCCAAAATACGCAGTATTTT | CASSSQNTQYF | TRBV5-1 | few | . | TRBJ2-3
TGTGCCAGCAGTTGTAGCGGGAGTGGTAATGAGCAGTTCTTC | CASSCSGSGNEQFF | TRBV27 | few | TRBD2 | TRBJ2-1
TGTGCCAGCAAACAAGAACAGGGATCGGGCTATGGCTACACCTTC | CASKQEQGSGYGYTF | TRBV6-5 | . | . | TRBJ1-2
TGTGCCAGCAGCCAAATAATTGGTGTTGAGGGCGGGAGATACAATGAGCAGTTCTTC | CASSQIIGVEGGRYNEQFF | TRBV4-2 | . | TRBD2 | TRBJ2-1
TGTGCCAGCAGCCAAGTGCATGAGGGCGAGCAGTACTTC | CASSQVHEGEQYF | TRBV3-1 | . | . | TRBJ2-7
TGCAGTGCTAGGCCCGGGACTAACTACAATGAGCAGTTCTTC | CSARPGTNYNEQFF | TRBV20-1 | few | TRBD2 | TRBJ2-1
TGCAGGGCTGCCCGGGACCCCCCACCCCTCCACTTT | CRAARDPPPLHF | TRBV20-1 | . | . | TRBJ1-6
TGTGCCAGCTTAGGGATTAATCAGCCCCAGCATTTT | CASLGINQPQHF | TRBV2 | . | . | TRBJ1-5
TGTGCCAGCAGCTTAGGGGTTAGCGATCAGCCCCAGCATTTT | CASSLGVSDQPQHF | TRBV13 | few | . | TRBJ1-5
TGTGCCACCAGCAGCCGAGGGGATACGCAGTATTTT | CATSSRGDTQYF | TRBV15 | . | . | TRBJ2-3
TGTGCCAGCAGTGAGGTCTTGGGACAGATAAGGCAGTATTTT | CASSEVLGQIRQYF | TRBV3-1 | . | TRBD1 | TRBJ2-3
TGTGCCAGCAGCTCCCTCGGGGCACGGACTGAAGCTTTCTTT | CASSSLGARTEAFF | TRBV11-2 | . | . | TRBJ1-1
TGTGCCTGGAACTGGGGACAGGGGGGGTACGAGCAGTACTTC | CAWNWGQGGYEQYF | TRBV30 | few | TRBD1 | TRBJ2-7
TGCGCCAGCAGCGTCGGACTAGCGGGGGAAGAGCAGTTCTTC | CASSVGLAGEEQFF | TRBV4-1 | many | TRBD2 | TRBJ2-1
TGCAGCGCACGAAAAGGGTTGTCCAATGAGCAGTTCTTC | CSARKGLSNEQFF | TRBV20-1 | . | . | TRBJ2-1
TGCAGTGCTAGAGAGGCGATTCGCGGGAGTACAGATACGCAGTATTTT | CSAREAIRGSTDTQYF | TRBV20-1 | . | TRBD2 | TRBJ2-3
TGTGTCTGCAGCTTCAACTCACCGGGGACAGGGCTAGAGACCCAGTACTTC | CVCSFNSPGTGLETQYF | TRBV5-5 | once | TRBD1 | TRBJ2-5
TGTGCCAGCAGCTTGCACGGGGGGGCTCCAGATACGCAGTATTTT | CASSLHGGAPDTQYF | TRBV5-4 | few | TRBD2 | TRBJ2-3
TGTGCCAGCAGCTTGGGGGACAGGGTGAAAGAGACCCAGTACTTC | CASSLGDRVKETQYF | TRBV5-5 | . | TRBD1 | TRBJ2-5
TGTGCCAGCAGCAGGGCGGGACTCCCCCTGAATGAGCAGTACTTC | CASSRAGLPLNEQYF | TRBV21-1 | . | . | TRBJ2-5
TGTGCCAGCAGCTGGGGACGGATGAACACTGAAGCTTTCTTT | CASSWGRMNTEAFF | TRBV5-6 | . | . | TRBJ1-1
TGTGCCAGCAGTTACTCGAAAGGACAGGGGGATAACTATGGCTACACCTTC | CASSYSKGQGDNYGYTF | TRBV6-2/TRBV6-3 | . | TRBD1 | TRBJ1-2
TGCAGTGCTCAACGCGGGACTGCCAGCGAGCAGTACTTC | CSAQRGTASEQYF | TRBV20-1 | few | . | TRBJ2-7
TGTGCCAGCACTGGGGGTAGCGGGAGATCTAGCACAGATACGCAGTATTTT | CASTGGSGRSSTDTQYF | TRBV27 | . | TRBD2 | TRBJ2-3
TGTGCCAGCAGTGAAGATCTCCCTAGCGGGGTCTACAATGAGCAGTTCTTC | CASSEDLPSGVYNEQFF | TRBV6-1 | . | TRBD2 | TRBJ2-1
TGTGCCAGCAGCTGGGGCGGGAGGGTCTCCAATGAGCAGTTCTTC | CASSWGGRVSNEQFF | TRBV7-9 | . | TRBD2 | TRBJ2-1
TGTGCTAGTGGTTCAGACAGGGTCGGGGGTAATAGCACAGATACGCAGTATTTT | CASGSDRVGGNSTDTQYF | TRBV12-5 | few | . | TRBJ2-3
TGTGCCGGACGGCCGGGACAGGGTAGCTATGGCTACACCTTC | CAGRPGQGSYGYTF | TRBV6-1 | . | TRBD1 | TRBJ1-2
TGTGCCACTAGCTTAGCGGGAGGGCCGATGGTAGAGACCCAGTACTTC | CATSLAGGPMVETQYF | TRBV6-1 | few | TRBD2 | TRBJ2-5
TGTGCCAGCAGTCCGGGACTAGTTTACGAGCAGTACTTC | CASSPGLVYEQYF | TRBV6-6 | . | TRBD2 | TRBJ2-7
TGTGCCAGCAACCGCGGGCAGATAAGCTCCTACGAGCAGTACTTC | CASNRGQISSYEQYF | TRBV2 | . | . | TRBJ2-7
TGTGCCGGCAGCGTAGCCTCGAGCGGGAGTATACGCGAGCAGTACTTC | CAGSVASSGSIREQYF | TRBV9 | . | TRBD2 | TRBJ2-7
TGTGCCAGCAGCGTATCGGGACTTAACAATGAGCAGTTCTTC | CASSVSGLNNEQFF | TRBV9 | few | . | TRBJ2-1
TGCAGCGTTGTTTGGGGGTGGGAGCAGTTCTTC | CSVVWGWEQFF | TRBV29-1 | few | . | TRBJ2-1
TGTGCCAGCAGTTTCAAGGGCCCTAGCTATGGCTACACCTTC | CASSFKGPSYGYTF | TRBV27 | . | . | TRBJ1-2
TGCAGTGCTAGAACTAGCGGGAGGGCCTACAATGAGCAGTTCTTC | CSARTSGRAYNEQFF | TRBV20-1 | . | TRBD2 | TRBJ2-1
TGTACCAGCAGTCAACAGAGATGGGAAGCTTTCTTT | CTSSQQRWEAFF | TRBV12-3/TRBV12-4 | . | . | TRBJ1-1
TGCAGTGCTAGAGATAGTAGCGGGAGAAACGAGCAGTACTTC | CSARDSSGRNEQYF | TRBV20-1 | few | TRBD2 | TRBJ2-7
TGCGCCAGCAGCACAGACAGCTATGGCTACACCTTC | CASSTDSYGYTF | TRBV5-1 | many | . | TRBJ1-2
TGCGCCAGCAGCTCTTTTCAGGGGCATGAGCAGTTCTTC | CASSSFQGHEQFF | TRBV5-1 | . | . | TRBJ2-1
TGTGCCAGCTGCGGTCTTGTGGGGGCGCTCCAAGAGATGTTAGGGACCCAGTACTTC | CASCGLVGALQEMLGTQYF | TRBV27 | . | . | TRBJ2-5
TGTGCCAGCAGCCAAGTAGGAGGAAGGGCAGCCGAGCAGTACTTC | CASSQVGGRAAEQYF | TRBV14 | . | . | TRBJ2-7
TGCGCCAGCAGCGGCCAAGCGGGGGCCTACCTCTCCTACGAGCAGTACTTC | CASSGQAGAYLSYEQYF | TRBV5-1 | . | TRBD2 | TRBJ2-7
TGTGCCAGCTCACCACCGGCTCAGACCTACGAGCAGTACTTC | CASSPPAQTYEQYF | TRBV18 | . | . | TRBJ2-7
TGTGCCAGCAGCTTGGCCTATGGGGAGCTGTTTTTT | CASSLAYGELFF | TRBV5-8 | few | . | TRBJ2-2
TGCGCCAGCAGCCAAGATGGGACAGGGTTGGTCTATGGCTACACCTTC | CASSQDGTGLVYGYTF | TRBV9 | . | TRBD1 | TRBJ1-2
TGTGCCAGCTATCCCGGGACAGGGAGCTACGAGCAGTACTTC | CASYPGTGSYEQYF | TRBV2 | . | TRBD1 | TRBJ2-7
TGTGCCGGCAGCTTAGTGGCGGGGGGTTTCGAGCAGTTCTTC | CAGSLVAGGFEQFF | TRBV7-6 | once | TRBD2 | TRBJ2-1
TGCAGTGCCCCGACGGCTAGGGGAACGTCGTACGAGCAGTACTTC | CSAPTARGTSYEQYF | TRBV20-1 | . | . | TRBJ2-7